This T cell receptor (beta chain) is drawn from a study of Tregs in tolerant kidney transplant recipients. Broader study findings: Some patients' samples used different primers over time, so nucleotide sequences weren't comparable. This study did not directly address biological reproducibility.

The protocol was immunoSEQ multiplex PCR, while the TCRdb copy is restricted to in-frame clones and leaves out a portion. The data show some 55,000 clones, 75% to 90% seen once. A remark on this clone: Its antigen is not known.

Thawed PBMCs were FACS-sorted into unstimulated CD4+CD25+CD127- regulatory T cells, CD4+CD25- non-regulatory cells, CD4 and CD8 cells. Regulatory T cells were sorted from thawed PBMCs rested overnight at 37°C with 200 IU/ml IL-2. The sample here was Tregs from blood, taken before the transplant. This receptor was obtained from a human donor who received a combined kidney and bone marrow transplant.

The CDR3 nucleotides read TGTGCCAGCAGGGGGAACACTGAAGCTTTCTTT. It specifies CASRGNTEAFF. This chain connects TRBV19 to TRBJ1-1, with D perhaps matching TRBD1 (6 bases). The CDR3 is 11 amino acids. Germline loops: CDR1 LNHDA, CDR2 SQIVND (reference sequence). Trimming stripped 9 bases from V and 1 base from J, with 6 bases between.